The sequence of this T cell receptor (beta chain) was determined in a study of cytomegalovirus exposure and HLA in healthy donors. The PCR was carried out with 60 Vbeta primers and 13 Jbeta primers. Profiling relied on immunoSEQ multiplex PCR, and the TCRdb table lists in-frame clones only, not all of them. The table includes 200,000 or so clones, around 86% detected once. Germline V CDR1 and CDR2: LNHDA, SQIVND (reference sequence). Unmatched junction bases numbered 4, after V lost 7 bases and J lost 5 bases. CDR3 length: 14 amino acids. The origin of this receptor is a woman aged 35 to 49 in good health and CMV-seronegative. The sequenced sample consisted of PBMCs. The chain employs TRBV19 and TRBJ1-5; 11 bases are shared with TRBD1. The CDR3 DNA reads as TGTGCCAGTACTAAGGACAGGGGGCATCAGCCCCAGCATTTT. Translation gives CASTKDRGHQPQHF. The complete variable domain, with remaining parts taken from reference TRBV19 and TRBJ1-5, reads DGGITQSPKYLFRKEGQNVTLSCEQNLNHDAMYWYRQDPGQGLRLIYYSQIVNDFQKGDIAEGYSVSREKKESFPLTVTSAQKNPTAFYLCASTKDRGHQPQHFGDGTRLSIL.